This TCR beta chain was sequenced in a study of identical twins. Study findings and constraints: Fewer insertions were carried by abundant cord blood beta clonotypes, but none was seen in memory repertoires. Low generation probability was overrepresented in out-of-frame alpha sequences shared by twins.

Of note for this clonotype: Its antigen is unknown.

A single record per CDR3 protein comes from TCRdb applying MiXCR to the 5' RACE reads. The sample consists of 1.5 million to 2 million distinct CDR3 sequences, about 32% of them appearing once. V shed 10 bases and J 2 bases; nucleotides not matched to a gene: 3. This CDR3 is 12 amino acids long. The germline V gene has CDR1 ENHRY and CDR2 SYGVKD. This chain uses TRBV10-3 with TRBJ2-7; 9 bases are shared with TRBD1. Sequencing was carried out using cord blood. The sequence was collected from a newborn girl in good health. CDR3 nucleotides: TGTGCCACCGGGACAGGGACCTACGAGCAGTACTTC. Amino acid sequence: CATGTGTYEQYF.